The sequence of this TCR beta chain was determined in a study of T cells in pancreatic ductal adenocarcinoma. No neoadjuvant therapy was given to the selected pancreatic ductal adenocarcinoma patients before their surgery. As to this clone: No antigen is known for it.

Trimming removed 5 bases from V and 12 bases from J, with 11 bases in between. Germline CDR1 MDHEN, CDR2 SYDVKM. The CDR3 loop spans 11 amino acids. Findings and caveats of the study: Tumors hold more CD45RO+ effector T cells, which may bias toward lower diversity. The resected cohort was biased toward the minority with early-stage disease. Blood clonality (about 0.065) did not differ significantly from tumor (about 0.12). Tumor samples had fewer productive templates and approximately 8-fold fewer unique clonotypes than blood.

Assay used: immunoSEQ multiplex PCR; TCRdb lists only in-frame clones, some missing. The sample records roughly 100,000 clones, about 95% being singletons. The source is a human donor with pancreatic ductal adenocarcinoma. The specimen was PBMCs. The chain recombines TRBV28 with TRBJ2-1; a weak D match, TRBD2 (5 bases). As DNA, the CDR3 is TGTGCCAGCAGTCCTAGTGCGGGGCAGTTCTTC. Translation: CASSPSAGQFF.